This TCR beta chain was observed in a study of blood T cell repertoires in COVID-19. Produced via immunoSEQ multiplex PCR; TCRdb's table is partial and in-frame only. The table has some 390,000 clones, 89% seen once. Which cohort a participant joined came from the clinical history participants gave. Two negative PCRs, clearance, or symptom resolution were required of recovered Cohort 3 donors. V was pared by 6 bases and J by 0 bases, with 8 bases of the junction left unmatched. Germline V gene data show CDR1 as MNHEY and CDR2 as SMNVEV (reference sequence). This CDR3 contains 17 residues. The chain combines TRBV27 with TRBJ2-5; 12 positions agree with TRBD2. Sequenced input: PBMCs or T cells enriched from blood (not recorded which). The sequence derives from a woman aged 25-40 years who had recovered from COVID-19. The CDR3 is CASRPSGRARYQETQYF. CDR3 coding DNA: TGTGCCAGCAGACCTAGCGGGAGGGCTCGGTACCAAGAGACCCAGTACTTC.